This T cell receptor (beta chain) came from a study of CD8+ T cells in alopecia areata. The germline V gene has CDR1 GTSNPN and CDR2 SVGIG (reference sequence). There are 12 residues in the CDR3. V shed 0 bases and J shed 7 bases, with 9 bases lying between them. Once RNA had been extracted, it was reverse transcribed into cDNA to act as the sequencing template. Data came from immunoSEQ multiplex PCR; TCRdb stores just in-frame clones and leaves some out. The sample contains about 160,000 clones, more than 40% of which appear only once. It was from alopecia areata patients that lesional scalp punch biopsies and peripheral blood were collected.

This chain links TRBV30 with TRBJ1-1; no clear D gene. Source material: CD4+ T cells sorted from blood. The TCR originated in a human donor with alopecia areata. The CDR3 DNA sequence: TGTGCCTGGAGTGTACCTGGGATTGAAGCTTTCTTT. Translation gives CAWSVPGIEAFF.